Listed below are T cell receptor beta chains from one sample, sequenced in a study of a mutant IDH1 vaccine in newly diagnosed glioma. TCRdb's copy holds only in-frame clones and misses some; the assay was immunoSEQ multiplex PCR. The repertoire includes about 59,000 clones, roughly 87% of them detected once, and more than 3% sits in the top ten. Their recognized antigens are unknown. The sample was PBMCs, taken from a glioma patient whose treatment included an IDH1 peptide vaccine. Every receptor here comes from a young man with glioma. The CDR3 runs from the conserved cysteine through the conserved F or W. Each record gives: D gene, J gene, V gene, CDR3 length, clone size, CDR3 DNA, CDR3 protein. D genes are given only for firm matches. Expanded clones get a size class; other rows say once, few or many, or leave the size out.

NA	TRBJ1-2	TRBV5-4	15	NA	TGTGCCAGCAGCCTGGAGGGGGGTCGGGGCTATGGCTACACCTTC	CASSLEGGRGYGYTF
NA	TRBJ1-6	TRBV7-8	14	NA	TGTGCCAGCAGCTTAGAAGGGGGTAACTCACCCCTCCACTTT	CASSLEGGNSPLHF
TRBD2	TRBJ2-1	TRBV2	14	few	TGTGCCAGCAGTGAGAACCTAGCGGGGGGTGAGCAGTTCTTC	CASSENLAGGEQFF
TRBD1	TRBJ2-7	TRBV9	16	NA	TGTGCCAGCAGCGTACATGGGACAGTAGTCCCCTACGAGCAGTACTTC	CASSVHGTVVPYEQYF
NA	TRBJ1-4	TRBV6-6	15	NA	TGTGCCAGCAGCCCCGGTTCAGTGGGCCCAGAAAAACTGTTTTTT	CASSPGSVGPEKLFF
NA	TRBJ1-3	TRBV7-9	14	NA	TGTGCCAGCAGCCTGGGGACTTCTGGAAACACCATATATTTT	CASSLGTSGNTIYF
NA	TRBJ1-3	TRBV5-8	15	NA	TGTGCCAGCAGCCGCTACGCTACCTCTGGAAACACCATATATTTT	CASSRYATSGNTIYF
NA	TRBJ1-2	TRBV6-5	13	once	TGTGCCAGCAGCCCGGCCAGCCTTTATGGCTACACCTTC	CASSPASLYGYTF
NA	TRBJ2-3	TRBV4-2	15	NA	TGTGCCAGCAGCCCAAGGCTTGTAAGCACAGATACGCAGTATTTT	CASSPRLVSTDTQYF
NA	TRBJ1-2	TRBV30	14	few	TGTGCCTGGGAGCACGGGATCGGTAGTGATGGCTACACCTTC	CAWEHGIGSDGYTF
TRBD1	TRBJ1-6	TRBV5-1	15	NA	TGCGCCAGCAGCTTGCAGAGACAGGGGGATTCACCCCTCCACTTT	CASSLQRQGDSPLHF
NA	TRBJ2-7	TRBV10-1	13	NA	TGCGCCAGCAGTGAGGCCTCGGGGAACGAGCAGTACTTC	CASSEASGNEQYF
NA	TRBJ1-1	TRBV25-1	12	NA	TGTGCCAGTAGTGGGGTAAACACTGAAGCTTTCTTT	CASSGVNTEAFF
NA	TRBJ1-2	TRBV4-1	17	NA	TGCGCCAGCAGCCAATCACCCGATCTCCCGGGGGAGGAAGGCTACACCTTC	CASSQSPDLPGEEGYTF
NA	TRBJ1-2	TRBV14	15	NA	TGTGCCAGCAGCCAAGATCGCAGGGGTTCCTATGGCTACACCTTC	CASSQDRRGSYGYTF
TRBD2	TRBJ2-1	TRBV5-4	18	NA	TGTGCCAGCAGCTTGGCCGGAGCGGGGGGGCTGACTACCGGTGAGCAGTTCTTC	CASSLAGAGGLTTGEQFF
NA	TRBJ1-1	TRBV10-1	14	NA	TGCGCCAGCAGTGACCCCGGACGGGACACTGAAGCTTTCTTT	CASSDPGRDTEAFF
NA	TRBJ1-2	TRBV7-8	15	NA	TGTGCCAGCAGCGGAAGGGACAAGGCTGACTATGGCTACACCTTC	CASSGRDKADYGYTF
NA	TRBJ1-1	TRBV28	14	few	TGTGCCACCATCGCGCCCGGGAGTGGGACTGAAGCTTTCTTT	CATIAPGSGTEAFF
NA	TRBJ1-1	TRBV19	14	NA	TGTGCCAGTACCGCCCCCGGGTGGAACCTTGAAGCTTTCTTT	CASTAPGWNLEAFF
NA	TRBJ1-1	TRBV18	13	NA	TGTGCCAGCTCACCACGAGGGGGAACTGAAGCTTTCTTT	CASSPRGGTEAFF
NA	TRBJ1-2	TRBV19	15	NA	TGTGCCAGTAGTATAGATCAAGGGACAAGATATGGCTACACCTTC	CASSIDQGTRYGYTF
NA	TRBJ2-1	TRBV5-1	16	NA	TGCGCCAGCAGCTTGGGGCTAGAACCCCACCCCAATGAGCAGTTCTTC	CASSLGLEPHPNEQFF
NA	TRBJ2-7	TRBV6-1	15	few	TGTGCCAGCAGTTTGTGGGGCACAGGATCCTACGAGCAGTACTTC	CASSLWGTGSYEQYF
NA	TRBJ1-4	TRBV30	15	NA	TGTGCCTGGAGCCTGACAGTCGCAACTAATGAAAAACTGTTTTTT	CAWSLTVATNEKLFF
NA	TRBJ1-4	TRBV19	16	few	TGTGCCAGTAGTTTCTCCCCCGGGACGAGTAATGAAAAACTGTTTTTT	CASSFSPGTSNEKLFF
NA	TRBJ1-6	TRBV4-1	15	NA	TGCGCCAGCAGCCAAGAATACCAAGCTGGTTCACCCCTCCACTTT	CASSQEYQAGSPLHF
TRBD1	TRBJ1-5	TRBV28	20	NA	TGTGCCAGCAGTTCGCCCCTTGACAGGGGGCGACAAGGAAGCAATCAGCCCCAGCATTTT	CASSSPLDRGRQGSNQPQHF
TRBD1	TRBJ1-1	TRBV5-1	15	NA	TGCGCCAGCAGCTTGGCGGTCTTGGGACAGTTGGAAGCTTTCTTT	CASSLAVLGQLEAFF
NA	TRBJ1-4	TRBV19	16	NA	TGTGCCACCAAACCTCAGGGGAGGCGGACTAATGAAAAACTGTTTTTT	CATKPQGRRTNEKLFF
NA	TRBJ2-2	TRBV2	14	NA	TGTGCCAGCGCCCGGGCCTCAAACACCGGGGAGCTGTTTTTT	CASARASNTGELFF
NA	TRBJ2-1	TRBV7-9	14	NA	TGTGCCAGCAGCCTCCCCCCTAGGGGCAATGAGCAGTTCTTC	CASSLPPRGNEQFF
NA	TRBJ2-7	TRBV7-6	15	NA	TGTGCCAGCAGCTCCAATAGCGGAGGCTCCTACGAGCAGTACTTC	CASSSNSGGSYEQYF
NA	TRBJ2-7	TRBV11-2	13	NA	TGTGCCAGCCGGCGGGCTAGCTCCTACGAGCAGTACTTC	CASRRASSYEQYF
NA	TRBJ2-7	TRBV2	13	NA	TGTGCCAGCAGAATCTTCAATTCCTACGAGCAGTACTTC	CASRIFNSYEQYF
NA	TRBJ1-4	TRBV6-6	11	NA	TGTGCCAGCCTGAGGGACGAAAAACTGTTTTTT	CASLRDEKLFF
NA	TRBJ1-5	TRBV6-1	18	NA	TGTGCCAGCAGTGAAGCCCCCACTTTACGGATTAGAGGTCAGCCCCAGCATTTT	CASSEAPTLRIRGQPQHF
TRBD1	TRBJ1-1	TRBV5-1	14	few	TGCGCCAGCGGACCGACCTCGACAGGGTACGAAGCTTTCTTT	CASGPTSTGYEAFF
NA	TRBJ1-2	TRBV27	15	few	TGTGCCAGCAGCTTAACAGGAATTTCTCTCTATGGCTACACCTTC	CASSLTGISLYGYTF
NA	TRBJ2-2	TRBV11-3	14	NA	TGTGCCAGCAGCCCCCCCGGCGGGGGCGACGAGCTGTTTTTT	CASSPPGGGDELFF
TRBD2	TRBJ2-3	TRBV30	16	NA	TGTGCCTGGAGTTCCCCGGGACTAGCGGGGGCAGATACGCAGTATTTT	CAWSSPGLAGADTQYF
TRBD1	TRBJ1-5	TRBV5-5	15	NA	TGTGCCAGCAGCCCCTGGGACAGCGGCAATCAGCCCCAGCATTTT	CASSPWDSGNQPQHF
TRBD1	TRBJ1-5	TRBV28	15	NA	TGTGCCAGCAGTTACCCGGGACAGAACAATCAGCCCCAGCATTTT	CASSYPGQNNQPQHF
NA	TRBJ1-1	TRBV18	14	NA	TGTGCCAGCTCAAAGGAATCCGCGAACACTGAAGCTTTCTTT	CASSKESANTEAFF
NA	TRBJ1-5	TRBV2	15	NA	TGTGCCAGCAGTGAGATCCCTCGAAGCAATCAGCCCCAGCATTTT	CASSEIPRSNQPQHF
NA	TRBJ1-3	TRBV6-5	15	NA	TGTGCCAGCAGCCGGACCAGTATGGAAGGAAACACCATATATTTT	CASSRTSMEGNTIYF
NA	TRBJ2-1	TRBV18	15	NA	TGTGCCAGCGGTTTCCGGGTTAGAAAGGACAATGAGCAGTTCTTC	CASGFRVRKDNEQFF
TRBD1	TRBJ1-1	TRBV5-1	16	NA	TGCGCCAGCAGCTTGACCCCCGGGACAGGGACCACTGAAGCTTTCTTT	CASSLTPGTGTTEAFF
NA	TRBJ2-1	TRBV9	15	NA	TGTGCCAGCAGCGAGGCGGGGATAGCGGCTAATGAGCAGTTCTTC	CASSEAGIAANEQFF
NA	TRBJ1-4	TRBV7-8	15	NA	TGTGCCAGCAGTCCATCCCGGGGGGGCCAGGAAAAACTGTTTTTT	CASSPSRGGQEKLFF
NA	TRBJ1-2	TRBV7-6	14	NA	TGTGCCAGCAGCTTAGAGCGGACCGGCTATGGCTACACCTTC	CASSLERTGYGYTF